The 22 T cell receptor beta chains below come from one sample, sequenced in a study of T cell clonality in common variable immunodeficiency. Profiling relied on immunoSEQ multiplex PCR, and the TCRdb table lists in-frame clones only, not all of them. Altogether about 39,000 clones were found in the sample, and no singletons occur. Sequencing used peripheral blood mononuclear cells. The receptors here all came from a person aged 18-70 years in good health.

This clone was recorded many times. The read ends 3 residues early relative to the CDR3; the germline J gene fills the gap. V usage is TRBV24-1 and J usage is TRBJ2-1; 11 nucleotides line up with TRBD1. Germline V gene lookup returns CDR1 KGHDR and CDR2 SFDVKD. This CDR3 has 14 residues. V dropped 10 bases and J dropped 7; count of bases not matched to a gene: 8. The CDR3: CATRGQGALNEQFF. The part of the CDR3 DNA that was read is TGTGCCACTAGAGGACAGGGGGCATTAAATGAG.

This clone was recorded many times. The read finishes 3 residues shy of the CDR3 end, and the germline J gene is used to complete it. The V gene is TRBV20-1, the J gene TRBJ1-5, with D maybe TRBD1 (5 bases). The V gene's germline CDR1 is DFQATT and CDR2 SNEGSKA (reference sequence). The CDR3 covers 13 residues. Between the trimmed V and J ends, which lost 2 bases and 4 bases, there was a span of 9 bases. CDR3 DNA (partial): TGCAGTGCTAGAACAGGTCCTAATCAGCCC. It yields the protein CSARTGPNQP. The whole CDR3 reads CSARTGPNQPQHF.

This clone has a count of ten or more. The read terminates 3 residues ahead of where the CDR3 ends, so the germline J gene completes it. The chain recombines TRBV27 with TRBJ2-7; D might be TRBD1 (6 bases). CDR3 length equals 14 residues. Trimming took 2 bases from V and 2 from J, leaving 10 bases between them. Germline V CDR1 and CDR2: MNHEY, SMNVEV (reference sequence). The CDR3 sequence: CASSLHREAYEQYF. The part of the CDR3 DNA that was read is TGTGCCAGCAGTTTACACAGGGAAGCCTACGAG.

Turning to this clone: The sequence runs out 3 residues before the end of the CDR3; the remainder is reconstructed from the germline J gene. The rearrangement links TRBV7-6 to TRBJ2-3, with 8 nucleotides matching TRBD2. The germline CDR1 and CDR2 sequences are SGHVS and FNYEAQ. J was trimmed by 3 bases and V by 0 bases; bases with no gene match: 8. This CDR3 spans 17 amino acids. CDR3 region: CASSLAVAGTGTDTQYF. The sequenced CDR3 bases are TGTGCCAGCAGCTTAGCAGTAGCGGGAACGGGGACAGATACG.

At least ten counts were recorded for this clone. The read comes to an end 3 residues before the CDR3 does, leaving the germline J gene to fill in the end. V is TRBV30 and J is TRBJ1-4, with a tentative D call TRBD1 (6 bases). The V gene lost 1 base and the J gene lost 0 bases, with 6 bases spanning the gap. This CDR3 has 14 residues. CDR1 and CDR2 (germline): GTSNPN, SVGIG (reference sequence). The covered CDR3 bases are TGTGCCTGGAGTGGGACAGCAACTAATGAAAAA. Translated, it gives CAWSGTATNEK. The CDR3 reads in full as CAWSGTATNEKLFF. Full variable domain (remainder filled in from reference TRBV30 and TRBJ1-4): SQTIHQWPATLVQPVGSPLSLECTVEGTSNPNLYWYRQAAGRGLQLLFYSVGIGQISSEVPQNLSASRPQDRQFILSSKKLLLSDSGFYLCAWSGTATNEKLFFGSGTQLSVL.

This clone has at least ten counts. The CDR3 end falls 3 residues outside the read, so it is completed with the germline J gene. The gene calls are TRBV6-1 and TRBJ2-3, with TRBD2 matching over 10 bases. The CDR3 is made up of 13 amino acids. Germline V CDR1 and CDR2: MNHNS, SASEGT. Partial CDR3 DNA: TGTGCCAGCAGTGTACTAGCGGGATCCCCG. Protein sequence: CASSVLAGSP. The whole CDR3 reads CASSVLAGSPQYF.

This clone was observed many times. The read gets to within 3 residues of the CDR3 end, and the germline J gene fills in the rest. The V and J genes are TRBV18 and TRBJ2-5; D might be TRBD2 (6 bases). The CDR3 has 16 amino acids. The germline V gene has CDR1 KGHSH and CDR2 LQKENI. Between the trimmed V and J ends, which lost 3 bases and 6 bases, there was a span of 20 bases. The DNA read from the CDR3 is TGTGCCAGCTCACCTATCCCGGGACTGGGAATGCAGACC. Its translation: CASSPIPGLGMQT. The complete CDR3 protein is CASSPIPGLGMQTQYF.

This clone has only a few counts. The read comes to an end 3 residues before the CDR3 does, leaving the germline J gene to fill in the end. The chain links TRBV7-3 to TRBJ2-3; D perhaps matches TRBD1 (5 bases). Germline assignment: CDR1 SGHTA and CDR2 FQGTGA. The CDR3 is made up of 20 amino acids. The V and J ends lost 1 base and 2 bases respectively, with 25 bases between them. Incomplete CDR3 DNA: TGTGCCAGCAGCTTAAACCCCCCCAGGGCGCAACTCTTACTCACAGATACG. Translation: CASSLNPPRAQLLLTDT. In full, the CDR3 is CASSLNPPRAQLLLTDTQYF.

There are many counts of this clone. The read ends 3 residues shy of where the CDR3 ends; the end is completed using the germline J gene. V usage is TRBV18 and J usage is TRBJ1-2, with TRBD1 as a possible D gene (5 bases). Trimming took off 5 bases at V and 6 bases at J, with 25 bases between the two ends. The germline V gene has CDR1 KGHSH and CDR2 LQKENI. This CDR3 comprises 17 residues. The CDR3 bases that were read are TGTGCCAGCTCAGGGGCGGTTGGGGATCCGCTTTTAAATGGC. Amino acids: CASSGAVGDPLLNG. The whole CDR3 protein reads CASSGAVGDPLLNGYTF.

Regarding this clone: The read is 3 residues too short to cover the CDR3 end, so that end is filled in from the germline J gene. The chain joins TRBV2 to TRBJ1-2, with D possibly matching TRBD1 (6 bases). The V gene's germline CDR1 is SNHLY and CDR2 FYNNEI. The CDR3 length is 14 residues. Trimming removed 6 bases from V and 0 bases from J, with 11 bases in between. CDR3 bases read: TGTGCCAGCAGGGAGACAGGCTCTAACTATGGC. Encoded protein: CASRETGSNYG. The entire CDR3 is CASRETGSNYGYTF.

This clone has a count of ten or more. The CDR3 loop reads CSASGEGANYGYTF. The CDR3 bases that were read are TGCAGTGCTAGTGGGGAGGGGGCTAACTATGGC. The V and J genes are TRBV20-1 and TRBJ1-2, with a tentative D call TRBD1 (6 bases). With the read ending 3 residues before the CDR3 end, the germline J gene is used to fill in that end. Between the trimmed V and J ends, which lost 3 bases and 0 bases, there was a span of 11 bases. Looked up from germline, CDR1 is DFQATT and CDR2 is SNEGSKA (reference sequence). The CDR3 is made up of 14 amino acids.

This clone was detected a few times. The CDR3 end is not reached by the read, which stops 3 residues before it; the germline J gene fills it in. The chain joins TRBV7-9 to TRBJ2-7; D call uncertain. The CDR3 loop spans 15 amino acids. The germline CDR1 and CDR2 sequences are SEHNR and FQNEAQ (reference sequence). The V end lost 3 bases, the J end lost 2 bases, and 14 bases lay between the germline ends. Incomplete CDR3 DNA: TGTGCCAGCAGCTTTGGCAGTTCCGTGACCTACGAG. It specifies CASSFGSSVTYE. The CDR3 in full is CASSFGSSVTYEQYF. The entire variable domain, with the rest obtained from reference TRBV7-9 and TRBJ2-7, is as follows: DTGVSQNPRHKITKRGQNVTFRCDPISEHNRLYWYRQTLGQGPEFLTYFQNEAQLEKSRLLSDRFSAERPKGSFSTLEIQRTEQGDSAMYLCASSFGSSVTYEQYFGPGTRLTVT.

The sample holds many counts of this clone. The CDR3 protein is CASSADSAHSYEQYF. The sequenced CDR3 bases are TGTGCCAGCAGTGCGGACAGTGCTCACTCCTACGAG. This chain joins TRBV2 and TRBJ2-7; a possible D gene is TRBD1 (6 bases). The CDR3 end falls 3 residues outside the read, so it is completed with the germline J gene. Trimming took 4 bases from V and 0 from J, leaving 13 bases between them. CDR1 is SNHLY, CDR2 FYNNEI, per germline. The CDR3 loop spans 15 amino acids.

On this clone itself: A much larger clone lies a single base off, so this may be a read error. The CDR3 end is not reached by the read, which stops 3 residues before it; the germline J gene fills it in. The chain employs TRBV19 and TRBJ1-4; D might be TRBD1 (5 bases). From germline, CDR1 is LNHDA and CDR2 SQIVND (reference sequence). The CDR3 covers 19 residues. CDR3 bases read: TGTGCCAGTAGTCCCCTGGGGAACAGGCAGAGCTCTGGGGCCAACGTA. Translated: CASSPLGNRQSSGANV. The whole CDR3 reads CASSPLGNRQSSGANVLFF.

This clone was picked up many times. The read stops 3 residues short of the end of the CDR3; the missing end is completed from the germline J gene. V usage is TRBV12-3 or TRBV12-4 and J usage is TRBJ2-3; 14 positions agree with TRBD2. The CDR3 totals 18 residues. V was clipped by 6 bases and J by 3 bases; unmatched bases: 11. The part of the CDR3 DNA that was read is TGTGCCAGCAGCTCCGGGACTAGCGGGAGTTGGGTAACAGATACG. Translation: CASSSGTSGSWVTDT. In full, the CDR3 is CASSSGTSGSWVTDTQYF.

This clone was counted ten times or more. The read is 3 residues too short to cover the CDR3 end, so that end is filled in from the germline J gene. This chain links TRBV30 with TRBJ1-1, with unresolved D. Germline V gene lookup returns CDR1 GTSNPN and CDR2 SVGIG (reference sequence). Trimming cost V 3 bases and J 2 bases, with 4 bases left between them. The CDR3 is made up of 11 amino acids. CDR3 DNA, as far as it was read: TGTGCCTGGAGCCGTAACACTGAA. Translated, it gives CAWSRNTE. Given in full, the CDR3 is CAWSRNTEAFF. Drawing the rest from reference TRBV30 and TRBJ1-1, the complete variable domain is SQTIHQWPATLVQPVGSPLSLECTVEGTSNPNLYWYRQAAGRGLQLLFYSVGIGQISSEVPQNLSASRPQDRQFILSSKKLLLSDSGFYLCAWSRNTEAFFGQGTRLTVV.

Partial CDR3 DNA: TGTGCCTGGAGTGTAGGGGCAGGGGGAGGAAAGGAAAAG. Amino acid sequence: CAWSVGAGGGKEK. The CDR3 in full is CAWSVGAGGGKEKLFF. The rearrangement uses TRBV30 and TRBJ2-2; possible D gene TRBD1, 7 bases. The CDR3 end falls 3 residues outside the read, so it is completed with the germline J gene. This CDR3 has 16 amino acids. Germline V gene lookup returns CDR1 GTSNPN and CDR2 SVGIG (reference sequence). Drawing the rest from reference TRBV30 and TRBJ2-2, the complete variable domain is SQTIHQWPATLVQPVGSPLSLECTVEGTSNPNLYWYRQAAGRGLQLLFYSVGIGQISSEVPQNLSASRPQDRQFILSSKKLLLSDSGFYLCAWSVGAGGGKEKLFFGEGSRLTVL.

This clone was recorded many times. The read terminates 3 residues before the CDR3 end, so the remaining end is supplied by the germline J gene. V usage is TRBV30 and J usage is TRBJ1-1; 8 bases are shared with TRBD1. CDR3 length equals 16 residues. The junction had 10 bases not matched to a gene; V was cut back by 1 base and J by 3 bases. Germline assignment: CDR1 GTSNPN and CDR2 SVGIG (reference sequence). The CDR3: CAWSGQDRGYYTEAFF. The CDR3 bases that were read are TGTGCCTGGAGTGGCCAAGACAGGGGATATTACACTGAA. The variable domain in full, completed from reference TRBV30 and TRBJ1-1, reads SQTIHQWPATLVQPVGSPLSLECTVEGTSNPNLYWYRQAAGRGLQLLFYSVGIGQISSEVPQNLSASRPQDRQFILSSKKLLLSDSGFYLCAWSGQDRGYYTEAFFGQGTRLTVV.

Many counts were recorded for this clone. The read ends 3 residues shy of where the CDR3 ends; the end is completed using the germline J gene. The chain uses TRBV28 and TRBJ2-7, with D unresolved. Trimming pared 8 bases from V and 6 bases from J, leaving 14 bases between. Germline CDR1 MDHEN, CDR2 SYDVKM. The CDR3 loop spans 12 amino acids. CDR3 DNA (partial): TGTGCCAGCGCGGCTCTATACGGCGAG. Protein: CASAALYGE. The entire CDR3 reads CASAALYGEQYF. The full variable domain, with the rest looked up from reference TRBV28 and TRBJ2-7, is DVKVTQSSRYLVKRTGEKVFLECVQDMDHENMFWYRQDPGLGLRLIYFSYDVKMKEKGDIPEGYSVSREKKERFSLILESASTNQTSMYLCASAALYGEQYFGPGTRLTVT.

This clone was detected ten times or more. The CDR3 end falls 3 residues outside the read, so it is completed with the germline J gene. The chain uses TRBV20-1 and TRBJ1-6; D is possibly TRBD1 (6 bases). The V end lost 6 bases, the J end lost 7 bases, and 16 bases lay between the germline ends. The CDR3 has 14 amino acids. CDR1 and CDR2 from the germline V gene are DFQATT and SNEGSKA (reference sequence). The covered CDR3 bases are TGCAGTGCCCTTCCAGGGGCAGGCAATTCACCC. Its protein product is CSALPGAGNSP. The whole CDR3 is CSALPGAGNSPLHF.

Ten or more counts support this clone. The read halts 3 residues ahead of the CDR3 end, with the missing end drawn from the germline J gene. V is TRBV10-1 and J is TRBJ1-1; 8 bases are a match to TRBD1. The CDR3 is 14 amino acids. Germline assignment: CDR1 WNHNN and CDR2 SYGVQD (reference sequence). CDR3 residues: CASSDGQGLEEAFF. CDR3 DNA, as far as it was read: TGCGCCAGCAGCGATGGACAGGGTTTGGAGGAA.

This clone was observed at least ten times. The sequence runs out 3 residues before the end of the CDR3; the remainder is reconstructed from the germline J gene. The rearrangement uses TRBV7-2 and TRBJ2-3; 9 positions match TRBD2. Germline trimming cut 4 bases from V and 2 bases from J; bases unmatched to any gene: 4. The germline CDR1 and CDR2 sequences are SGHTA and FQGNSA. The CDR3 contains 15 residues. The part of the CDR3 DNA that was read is TGTGCCAGCAGCTATAGCGGGAGAGTCACAGATACG. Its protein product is CASSYSGRVTDT. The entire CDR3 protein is CASSYSGRVTDTQYF.